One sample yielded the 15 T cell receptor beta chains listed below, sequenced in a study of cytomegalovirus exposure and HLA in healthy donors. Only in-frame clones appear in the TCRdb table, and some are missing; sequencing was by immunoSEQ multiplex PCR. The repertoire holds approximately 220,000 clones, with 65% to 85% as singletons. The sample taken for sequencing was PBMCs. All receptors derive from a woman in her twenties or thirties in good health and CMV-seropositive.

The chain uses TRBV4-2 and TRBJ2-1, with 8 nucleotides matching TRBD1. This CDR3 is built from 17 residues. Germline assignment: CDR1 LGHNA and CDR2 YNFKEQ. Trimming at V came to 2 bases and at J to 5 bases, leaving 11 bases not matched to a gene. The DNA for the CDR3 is TGTGCCAGCAGCCAATATAATGCAGGGGGCAACCACAATGAGCAGTTCTTC. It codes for CASSQYNAGGNHNEQFF.

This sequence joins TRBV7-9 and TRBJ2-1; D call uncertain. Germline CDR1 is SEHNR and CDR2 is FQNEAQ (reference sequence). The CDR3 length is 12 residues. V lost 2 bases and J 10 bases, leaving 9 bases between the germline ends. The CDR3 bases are TGTGCCAGCAGCTTAACTGGGGTCGAGCAGTTCTTC. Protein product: CASSLTGVEQFF.

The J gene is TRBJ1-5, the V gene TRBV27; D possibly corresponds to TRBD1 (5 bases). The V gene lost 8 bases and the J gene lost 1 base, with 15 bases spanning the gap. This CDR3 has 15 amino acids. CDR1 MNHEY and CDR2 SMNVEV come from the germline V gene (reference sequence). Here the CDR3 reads CASQEAGRSNQPQHF. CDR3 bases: TGTGCCAGCCAAGAGGCAGGGAGGAGCAATCAGCCCCAGCATTTT.

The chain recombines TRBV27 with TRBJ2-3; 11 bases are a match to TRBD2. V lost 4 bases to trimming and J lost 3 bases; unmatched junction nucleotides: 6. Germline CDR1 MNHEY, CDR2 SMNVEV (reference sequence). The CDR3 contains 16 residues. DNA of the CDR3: TGTGCCAGCAGTTCCGGAACTAGCGGGAGTACAGATACGCAGTATTTT. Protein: CASSSGTSGSTDTQYF.

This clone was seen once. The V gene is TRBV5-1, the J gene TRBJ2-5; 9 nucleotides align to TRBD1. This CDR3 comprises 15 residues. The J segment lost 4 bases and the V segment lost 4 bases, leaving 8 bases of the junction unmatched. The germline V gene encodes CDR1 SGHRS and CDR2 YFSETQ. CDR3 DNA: TGCGCCAGCAGCGTCGGGACAGGGATCGGAGAGACCCAGTACTTC. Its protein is CASSVGTGIGETQYF.

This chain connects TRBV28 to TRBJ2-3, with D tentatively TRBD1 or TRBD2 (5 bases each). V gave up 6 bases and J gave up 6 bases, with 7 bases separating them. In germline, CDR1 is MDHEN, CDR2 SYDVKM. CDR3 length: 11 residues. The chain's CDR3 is CASSREDTQYF. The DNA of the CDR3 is TGTGCCAGCAGCAGGGAGGATACGCAGTATTTT. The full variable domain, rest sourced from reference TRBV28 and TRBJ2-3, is DVKVTQSSRYLVKRTGEKVFLECVQDMDHENMFWYRQDPGLGLRLIYFSYDVKMKEKGDIPEGYSVSREKKERFSLILESASTNQTSMYLCASSREDTQYFGPGTRLTVL.

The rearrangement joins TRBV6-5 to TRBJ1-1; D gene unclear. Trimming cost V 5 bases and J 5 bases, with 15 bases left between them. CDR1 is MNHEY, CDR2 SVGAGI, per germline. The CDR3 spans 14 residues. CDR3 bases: TGTGCCAGCAGTCCCCAGGTTTCGCGGACTGAAGCTTTCTTT. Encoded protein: CASSPQVSRTEAFF.

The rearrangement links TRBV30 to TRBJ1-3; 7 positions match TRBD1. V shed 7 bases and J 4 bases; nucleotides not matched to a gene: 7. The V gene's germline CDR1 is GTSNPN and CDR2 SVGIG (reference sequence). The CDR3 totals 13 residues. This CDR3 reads CAYEGAQGNTIYF. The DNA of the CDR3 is TGTGCCTACGAGGGGGCGCAGGGAAACACCATATATTTT. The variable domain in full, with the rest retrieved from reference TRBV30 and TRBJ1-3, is SQTIHQWPATLVQPVGSPLSLECTVEGTSNPNLYWYRQAAGRGLQLLFYSVGIGQISSEVPQNLSASRPQDRQFILSSKKLLLSDSGFYLCAYEGAQGNTIYFGEGSWLTVV.

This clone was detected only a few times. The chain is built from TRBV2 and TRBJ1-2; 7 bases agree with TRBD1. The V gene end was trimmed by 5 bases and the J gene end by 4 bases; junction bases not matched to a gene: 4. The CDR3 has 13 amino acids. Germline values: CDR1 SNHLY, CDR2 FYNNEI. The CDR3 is CASSWDSAYGYTF. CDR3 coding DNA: TGTGCCAGCAGTTGGGACAGCGCCTATGGCTACACCTTC.

The CDR3 sequence: CASTDRGGSEAFF. The CDR3 DNA reads as TGTGCCAGCACCGACAGGGGTGGGTCTGAAGCTTTCTTT. The gene calls are TRBV27 and TRBJ1-1; TRBD1 agrees at 8 bases. The ends lost 7 bases at V and 6 bases at J; junction bases unmatched: 7. This CDR3 has 13 residues. Germline V gives CDR1 MNHEY, CDR2 SMNVEV (reference sequence).

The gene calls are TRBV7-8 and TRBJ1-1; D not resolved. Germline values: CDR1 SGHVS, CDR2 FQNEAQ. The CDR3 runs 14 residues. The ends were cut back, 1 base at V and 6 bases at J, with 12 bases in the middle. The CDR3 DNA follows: TGTGCCAGCAGCTTAGAATTAGTCCACCCTGAAGCTTTCTTT. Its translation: CASSLELVHPEAFF.

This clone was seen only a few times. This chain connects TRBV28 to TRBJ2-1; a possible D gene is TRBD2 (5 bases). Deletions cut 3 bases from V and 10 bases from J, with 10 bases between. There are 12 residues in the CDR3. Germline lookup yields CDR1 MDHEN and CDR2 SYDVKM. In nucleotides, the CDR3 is TGTGCCAGCAGTTTTCCCAAGCGGGAGCAGTTCTTC. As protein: CASSFPKREQFF. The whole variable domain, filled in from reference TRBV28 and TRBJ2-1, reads DVKVTQSSRYLVKRTGEKVFLECVQDMDHENMFWYRQDPGLGLRLIYFSYDVKMKEKGDIPEGYSVSREKKERFSLILESASTNQTSMYLCASSFPKREQFFGPGTRLTVL.

The CDR3 region has the DNA TGTGCCAGCAGCTGGGGTTCTACGACTGAAGCTTTCTTT. As protein: CASSWGSTTEAFF. This chain uses TRBV7-2 with TRBJ1-1; no firm D call. With 4 bases removed from V and 5 bases from J, the gap between germline ends came to 11 bases. CDR1 is SGHTA, CDR2 FQGNSA, per germline. CDR3 length equals 13 residues.

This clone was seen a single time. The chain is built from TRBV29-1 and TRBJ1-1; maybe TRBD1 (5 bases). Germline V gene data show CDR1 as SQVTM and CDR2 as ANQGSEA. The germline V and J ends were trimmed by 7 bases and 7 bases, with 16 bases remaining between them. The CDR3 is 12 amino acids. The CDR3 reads CSGRWGVNEAFF. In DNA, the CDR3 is TGCAGCGGCAGGTGGGGGGTGAATGAAGCTTTCTTT.

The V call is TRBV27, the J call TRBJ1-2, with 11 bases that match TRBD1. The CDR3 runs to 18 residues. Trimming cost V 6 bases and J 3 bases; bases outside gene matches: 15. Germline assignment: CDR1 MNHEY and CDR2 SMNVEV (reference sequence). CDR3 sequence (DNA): TGTGCCAGCAGCCACTATTCCCCCGGGACAGGGGGGTACTATGGCTACACCTTC. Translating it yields CASSHYSPGTGGYYGYTF.